The clone carrying this T cell receptor beta chain was seen at least ten times. These data originate in a study of T cells after yellow fever vaccination. This CDR3 comprises 18 residues. The germline gives CDR1 LGHNA, CDR2 YSLEER. The germline V and J ends were trimmed by 0 bases and 0 bases, with 15 bases remaining between them. TCRdb independently ran MiXCR on the 5' RACE reads; one entry per CDR3 protein. This sample has tens of thousands of distinct CDR3 sequences, with 7% to 9% found just once. The rearrangement uses TRBV4-3 and TRBJ2-1, with D maybe TRBD2 (6 bases). This specimen consisted of CD8+ T cells sorted from PBMCs, obtained approximately 15 days after the first yellow fever vaccination. The sequence was collected from a man between 18 and 35 years old who received the YFV17D yellow fever vaccine. In DNA, the CDR3 is TGCGCCAGCAGCCAAGAATGGGAACTAGCCCCCTCCTACAATGAGCAGTTCTTC. Translating it yields CASSQEWELAPSYNEQFF.